This T cell receptor (beta chain) emerged from a study of T cells in Graves' hyperthyroidism and ophthalmopathy. About the study: It was at initial diagnosis, before any treatment, that peripheral blood was collected.

Ten or more counts support this clonotype. The CDR3 spans 14 residues. V lost 3 bases, J lost 4 bases, and 5 bases stayed unmatched. The germline V gene has CDR1 LGHDT and CDR2 YNNKEL (reference sequence). Template material for amplifying TCR beta CDR3 regions consisted of RNA transcripts. HTBI primers were employed in a first-round RT-PCR of the TCR CDR3. TCRdb reprocessed the multiplex PCR reads via MiXCR and lists one record per CDR3 protein. There are nearly 600,000 distinct CDR3 sequences in the sample; 11% to 15% occur only once, and almost 6% lies in the top ten. The rearrangement links TRBV3-1 to TRBJ2-7; 8 bases line up with TRBD2. The TCR comes from a woman in her 30s with Graves' hyperthyroidism that later progressed to Graves' ophthalmopathy. Sequencing was performed on blood. The CDR3 is CASSQNSGGYEQYF. The CDR3 DNA sequence: TGTGCCAGCAGCCAGAACAGCGGGGGTTACGAGCAGTACTTC.